This entry features one T cell receptor beta chain sequence. Trimming took off 4 bases at V and 0 bases at J, with 16 bases between the two ends. Germline lookup yields CDR1 KGHSH and CDR2 LQKENI. This CDR3 spans 17 amino acids. This specimen belongs to a study of blood T cell repertoires in COVID-19. Enrollees, about 18 to 95 years old, lived in about two dozen US areas. In assigning cohorts, the study relied on participant-reported clinical history. Recovered status in Cohort 3 required two negative PCRs, clearance, or symptom resolution. Only in-frame clones appear in the TCRdb table, and some are missing; sequencing was by immunoSEQ multiplex PCR. The table has about 260,000 clones, about 82% seen once.

Sequenced: PBMCs or T cells enriched from blood (not recorded which). The chain has TRBV18 and TRBJ1-3; D gene ambiguous. The receptor comes from a woman aged 50 to 60 who had recovered from COVID-19. Here the CDR3 DNA reads TGTGCCAGCTCACAAGGTCCGAGGTTCGCCTCTGGAAACACCATATATTTT. Residues: CASSQGPRFASGNTIYF.